This entry concerns a single TCR beta chain. The data belong to a study of T cells in pancreatic ductal adenocarcinoma. Repertoires were generated with immunoSEQ multiplex PCR, while TCRdb's copy carries only in-frame clones and drops some. This sample has more than 85,000 clones; roughly 96% occur once, and the top ten carry around 3.2%. CDR3 length: 8 amino acids. The ends were cut back, 11 bases at V and 8 bases at J, with 5 bases in the middle. CDR1 MNHEY and CDR2 SVGAGI come from the germline V gene. No neoadjuvant therapy was given to the selected pancreatic ductal adenocarcinoma patients before their surgery.

The specimen was PBMCs. The TCR sequence derives from a human donor with pancreatic ductal adenocarcinoma. The J gene is TRBJ2-3, the V gene TRBV6-5; D gene unclear. The CDR3 DNA reads TGTGCCGGAGCTACGCAGTATTTT. Translated: CAGATQYF.